Many counts were recorded for the clone carrying this TCR beta chain. The target antigen is unknown. This CDR3 has 15 residues. Germline values: CDR1 KGHSH, CDR2 LQKENI. The V end was cut by 2 bases, the J end by 2 bases, with 12 bases between. The data derive from a study of T cells in Graves' hyperthyroidism and ophthalmopathy. Across the whole study: Peripheral blood draws took place at initial diagnosis, ahead of any treatment.

There were TCR beta CDR3 regions amplified from RNA transcripts. The TCR CDR3 first-round RT-PCR relied on the HTBI primer set. From the multiplex PCR reads, TCRdb called clonotypes with MiXCR, one entry per CDR3 protein. The sample includes 400,000 to 500,000 distinct CDR3 sequences, 14% to 15% of them seen just once. Findings and caveats of the study: Model predictions of ophthalmopathy came a median around 6.5 months before onset.

Each diagnosis was grounded in clinical symptoms, serum thyroxine and TRAb, thyroid ultrasound, and orbital computed tomography. This receptor was identified in a man aged 18 to 35 with Graves' ophthalmopathy. The V call is TRBV18, the J call TRBJ1-1; no reliable D call. Sequencing was performed on blood. In DNA, the CDR3 is TGTGCCAGCTCACCAATCAGACAAAAAAACACTGAAGCTTTCTTT. It specifies CASSPIRQKNTEAFF.